This TCR beta chain stems from a study of vaccination and CD4 T cells after COVID-19. Study at large: Ranging from 14 to 241, the interval between dose two and post-vaccine sampling had a median of 72 days.

In its sample, this clonotype was seen a few times. Its target is not known. The germline V gene encodes CDR1 WNHNN and CDR2 SYGVQD (reference sequence). CDR3 size: 12 residues. V dropped 5 bases and J dropped 2 bases, with 5 bases sitting between them. The treatment here: approximately 9-day PBMC culture with coronavirus spike peptide pools or control peptides (ViraFEST assay). Sequenced with the Oncomine TCR Beta short-read assay was DNA taken from cultured CD4+ T cells. TCRdb re-analysed the PCR reads in MiXCR, keeping a single row per CDR3 protein. Altogether about 21,000 distinct CDR3 sequences are present, approximately 45% being singletons, with the ten largest covering about 4%.

The TCR sequence derives from a human donor who had recovered from COVID-19. The gene calls are TRBV10-1 and TRBJ2-3; D not certain. The material sequenced was CD4+ T cells from blood, cultured in vitro, taken before SARS-CoV-2 vaccination. CDR3 protein: CASSPNTDTQYF. DNA of the CDR3: TGCGCCAGCAGTCCAAACACAGATACGCAGTATTTT.